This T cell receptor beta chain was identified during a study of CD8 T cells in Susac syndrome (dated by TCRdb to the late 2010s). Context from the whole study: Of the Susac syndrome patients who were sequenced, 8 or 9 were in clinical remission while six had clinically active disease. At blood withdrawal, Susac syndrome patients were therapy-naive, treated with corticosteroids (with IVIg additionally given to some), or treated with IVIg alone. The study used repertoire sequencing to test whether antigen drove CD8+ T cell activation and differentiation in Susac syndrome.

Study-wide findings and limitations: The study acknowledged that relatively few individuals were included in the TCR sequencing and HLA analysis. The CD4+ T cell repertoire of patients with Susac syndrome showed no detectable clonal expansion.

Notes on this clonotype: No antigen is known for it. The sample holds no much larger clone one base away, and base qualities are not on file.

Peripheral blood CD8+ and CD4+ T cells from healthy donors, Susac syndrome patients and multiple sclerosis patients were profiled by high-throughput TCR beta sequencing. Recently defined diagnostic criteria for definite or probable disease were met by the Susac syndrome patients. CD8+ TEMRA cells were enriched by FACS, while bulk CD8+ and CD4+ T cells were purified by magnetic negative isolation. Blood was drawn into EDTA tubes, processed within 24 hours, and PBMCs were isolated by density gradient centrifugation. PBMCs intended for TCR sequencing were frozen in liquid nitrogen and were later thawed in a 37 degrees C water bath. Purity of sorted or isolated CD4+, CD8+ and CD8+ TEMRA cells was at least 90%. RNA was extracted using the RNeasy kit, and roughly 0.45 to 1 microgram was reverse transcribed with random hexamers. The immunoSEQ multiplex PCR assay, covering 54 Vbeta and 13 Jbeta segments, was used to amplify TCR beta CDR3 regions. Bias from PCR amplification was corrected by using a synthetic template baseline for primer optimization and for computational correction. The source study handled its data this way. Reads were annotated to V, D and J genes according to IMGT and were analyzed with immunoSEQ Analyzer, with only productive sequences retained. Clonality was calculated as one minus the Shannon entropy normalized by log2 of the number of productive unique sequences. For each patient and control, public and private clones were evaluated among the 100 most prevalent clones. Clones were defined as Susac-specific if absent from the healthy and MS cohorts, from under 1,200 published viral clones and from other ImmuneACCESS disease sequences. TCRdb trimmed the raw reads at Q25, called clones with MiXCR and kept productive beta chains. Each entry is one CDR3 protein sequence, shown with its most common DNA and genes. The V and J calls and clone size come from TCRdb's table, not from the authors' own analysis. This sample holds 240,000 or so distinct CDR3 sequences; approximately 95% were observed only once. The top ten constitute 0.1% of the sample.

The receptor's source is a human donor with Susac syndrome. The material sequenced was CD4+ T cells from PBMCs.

The DNA sequence reads TGTGCCAGCAGCCCTCCTGGAGGCGGCAATCAGCCCCAGCATTTT. Translated, it gives CASSPPGGGNQPQHF. The chain joins TRBV21-1 to TRBJ1-5. TRBV21-1 is a pseudogene. Spanning cysteine to phenylalanine, the CDR3 consists of 15 amino acids. Only the CDR3 portion is preserved as DNA: 45 bases, with reading frame beginning at the first base.